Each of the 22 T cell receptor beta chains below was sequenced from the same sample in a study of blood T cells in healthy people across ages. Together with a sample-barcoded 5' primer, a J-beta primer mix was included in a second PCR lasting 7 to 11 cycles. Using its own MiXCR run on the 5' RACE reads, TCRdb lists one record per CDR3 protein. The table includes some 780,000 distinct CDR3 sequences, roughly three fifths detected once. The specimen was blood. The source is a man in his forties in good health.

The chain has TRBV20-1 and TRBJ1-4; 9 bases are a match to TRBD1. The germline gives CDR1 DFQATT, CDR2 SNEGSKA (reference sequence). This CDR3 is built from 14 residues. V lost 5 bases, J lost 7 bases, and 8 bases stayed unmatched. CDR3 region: CSAVRDREGEKLFF. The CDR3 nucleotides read TGCAGTGCTGTCCGGGACAGGGAGGGTGAAAAACTGTTTTTT.

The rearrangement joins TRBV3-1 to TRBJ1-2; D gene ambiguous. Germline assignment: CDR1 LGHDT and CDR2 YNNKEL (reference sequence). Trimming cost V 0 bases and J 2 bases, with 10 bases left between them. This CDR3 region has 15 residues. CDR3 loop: CASSQDLETNYGYTF. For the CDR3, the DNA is TGTGCCAGCAGCCAAGATCTCGAAACGAACTATGGCTACACCTTC.

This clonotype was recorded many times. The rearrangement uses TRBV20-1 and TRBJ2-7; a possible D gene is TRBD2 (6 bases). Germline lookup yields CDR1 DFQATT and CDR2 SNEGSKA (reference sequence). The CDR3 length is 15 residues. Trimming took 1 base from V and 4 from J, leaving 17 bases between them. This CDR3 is CSARGSSSVTYEQYF. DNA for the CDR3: TGCAGTGCTAGAGGGTCGTCTAGCGTAACATACGAGCAGTACTTC.

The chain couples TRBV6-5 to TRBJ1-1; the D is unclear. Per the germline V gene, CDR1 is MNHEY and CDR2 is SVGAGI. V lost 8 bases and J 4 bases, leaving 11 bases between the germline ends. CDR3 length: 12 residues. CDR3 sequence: CASHSWGTEAFF. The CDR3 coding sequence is TGTGCCAGCCACTCATGGGGCACTGAAGCTTTCTTT.

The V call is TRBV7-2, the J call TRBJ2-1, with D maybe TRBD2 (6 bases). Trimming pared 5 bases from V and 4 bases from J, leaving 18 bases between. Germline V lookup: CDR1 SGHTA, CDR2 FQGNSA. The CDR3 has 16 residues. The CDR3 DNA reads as TGTGCCAGCAGCAGATTCGCGGGGCAAATTTACAATGAGCAGTTCTTC. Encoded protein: CASSRFAGQIYNEQFF.

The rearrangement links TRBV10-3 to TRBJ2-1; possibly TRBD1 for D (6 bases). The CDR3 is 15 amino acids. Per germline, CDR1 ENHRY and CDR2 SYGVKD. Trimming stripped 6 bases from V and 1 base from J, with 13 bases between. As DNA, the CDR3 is TGTGCCATCAGAGACCCAGGGGAGTCCTACAATGAGCAGTTCTTC. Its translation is CAIRDPGESYNEQFF.

CDR3 in amino acids: CASTPVNMPTGELFF. DNA for the CDR3: TGTGCCAGCACGCCGGTAAATATGCCCACCGGGGAGCTGTTTTTT. The rearrangement links TRBV12-3 or TRBV12-4 to TRBJ2-2; D unresolved. Trimming cost V 7 bases and J 4 bases, with 16 bases left between them. This CDR3 region has 15 residues.

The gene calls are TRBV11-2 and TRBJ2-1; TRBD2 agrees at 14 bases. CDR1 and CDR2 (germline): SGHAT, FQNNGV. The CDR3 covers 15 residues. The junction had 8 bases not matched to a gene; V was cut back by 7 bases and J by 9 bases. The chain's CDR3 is CASTSTSGRVSEQFF. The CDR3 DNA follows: TGTGCCAGCACCTCGACTAGCGGGAGGGTTAGTGAGCAGTTCTTC.

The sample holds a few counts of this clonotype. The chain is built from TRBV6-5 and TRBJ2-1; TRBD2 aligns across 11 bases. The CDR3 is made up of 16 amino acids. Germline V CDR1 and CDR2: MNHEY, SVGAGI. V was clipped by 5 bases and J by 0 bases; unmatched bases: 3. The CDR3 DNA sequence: TGTGCCAGCAGTACCGGGACTAGCGGCTCCTACAATGAGCAGTTCTTC. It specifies CASSTGTSGSYNEQFF.

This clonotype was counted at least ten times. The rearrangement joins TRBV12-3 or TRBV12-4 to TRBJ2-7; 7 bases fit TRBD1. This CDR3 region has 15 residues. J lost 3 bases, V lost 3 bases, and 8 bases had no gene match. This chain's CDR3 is CASSFSGGGGYEQYF. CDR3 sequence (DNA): TGTGCCAGCAGTTTTTCAGGGGGTGGCGGCTACGAGCAGTACTTC.

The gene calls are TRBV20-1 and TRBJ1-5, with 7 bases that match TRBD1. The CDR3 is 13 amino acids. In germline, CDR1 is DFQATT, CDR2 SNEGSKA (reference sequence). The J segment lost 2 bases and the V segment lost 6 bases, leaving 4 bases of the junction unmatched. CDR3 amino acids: CSAVGTGNQPQHF. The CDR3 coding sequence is TGCAGTGCAGTGGGGACAGGCAATCAGCCCCAGCATTTT.

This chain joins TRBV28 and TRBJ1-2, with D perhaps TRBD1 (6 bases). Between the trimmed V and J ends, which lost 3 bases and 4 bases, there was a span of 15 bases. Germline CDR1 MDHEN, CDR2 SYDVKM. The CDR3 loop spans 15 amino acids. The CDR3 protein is CASSFLLGGVYGYTF. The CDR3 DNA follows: TGTGCCAGCAGTTTCCTCCTCGGGGGCGTCTATGGCTACACCTTC.

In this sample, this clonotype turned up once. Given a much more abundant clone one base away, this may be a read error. CDR3 residues: CASSRTGGVSERFF. The DNA of the CDR3 is TGTGCCAGCAGTCGGACAGGGGGAGTTAGTGAGCGGTTCTTC. V and J are TRBV25-1 and TRBJ2-1; the match to TRBD1 covers 10 bases. The CDR3 is 14 residues long. Germline V gives CDR1 MGHDK, CDR2 SYGVNS.

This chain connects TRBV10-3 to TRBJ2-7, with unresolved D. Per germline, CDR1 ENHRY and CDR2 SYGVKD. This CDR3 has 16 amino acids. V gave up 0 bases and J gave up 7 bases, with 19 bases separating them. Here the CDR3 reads CAISESPDLINNEQYF. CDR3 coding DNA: TGTGCCATCAGTGAGTCGCCGGACCTGATTAACAATGAGCAGTACTTC.

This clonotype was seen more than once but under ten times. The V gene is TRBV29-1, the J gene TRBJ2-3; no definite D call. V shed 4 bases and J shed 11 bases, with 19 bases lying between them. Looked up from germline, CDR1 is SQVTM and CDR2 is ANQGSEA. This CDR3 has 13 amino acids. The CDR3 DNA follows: TGCAGCGTTGGGCAGGCAATTTACAATGAGCAGTATTTT. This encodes CSVGQAIYNEQYF.

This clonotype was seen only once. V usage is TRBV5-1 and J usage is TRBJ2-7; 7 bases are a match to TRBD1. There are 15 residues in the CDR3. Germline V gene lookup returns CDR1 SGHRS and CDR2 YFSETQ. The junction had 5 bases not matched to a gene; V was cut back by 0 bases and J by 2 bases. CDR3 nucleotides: TGCGCCAGCAGCTTGGGGACAGGTGCAACCTACGAGCAGTACTTC. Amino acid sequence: CASSLGTGATYEQYF.

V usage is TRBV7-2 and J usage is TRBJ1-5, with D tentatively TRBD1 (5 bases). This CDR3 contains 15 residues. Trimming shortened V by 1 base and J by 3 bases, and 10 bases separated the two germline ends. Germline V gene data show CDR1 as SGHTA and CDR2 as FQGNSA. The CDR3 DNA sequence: TGTGCCAGCAGCTTAGGACAGAAGCACAATCAGCCCCAGCATTTT. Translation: CASSLGQKHNQPQHF.

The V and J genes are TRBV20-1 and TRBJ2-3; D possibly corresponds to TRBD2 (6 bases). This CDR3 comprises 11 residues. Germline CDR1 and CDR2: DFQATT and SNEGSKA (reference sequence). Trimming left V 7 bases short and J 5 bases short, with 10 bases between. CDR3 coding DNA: TGCAGTGTGCGGGGACGAGATACGCAGTATTTT. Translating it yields CSVRGRDTQYF.

The CDR3 nucleotides are TGCAGCGGGAGGGGAATTAACTATGGCTACACCTTC. It is translated as CSGRGINYGYTF. The gene calls are TRBV29-1 and TRBJ1-2, with D perhaps TRBD1 (5 bases). The V and J ends lost 7 bases and 1 base respectively, with 10 bases between them. Germline V lookup: CDR1 SQVTM, CDR2 ANQGSEA. This CDR3 contains 12 residues.

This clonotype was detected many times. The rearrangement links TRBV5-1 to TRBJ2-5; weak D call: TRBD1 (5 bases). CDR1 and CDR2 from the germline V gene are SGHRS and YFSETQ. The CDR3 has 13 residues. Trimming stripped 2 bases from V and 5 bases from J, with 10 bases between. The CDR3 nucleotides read TGCGCCAGCAGCTTTACAGGAAGGGAGACCCAGTACTTC. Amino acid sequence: CASSFTGRETQYF.

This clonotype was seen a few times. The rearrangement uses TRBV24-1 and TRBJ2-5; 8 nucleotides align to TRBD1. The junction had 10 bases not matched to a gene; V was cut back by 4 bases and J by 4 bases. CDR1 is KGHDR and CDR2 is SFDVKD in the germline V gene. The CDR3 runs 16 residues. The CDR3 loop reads CATSDSDRERPETQYF. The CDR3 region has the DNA TGTGCCACCAGTGACTCGGACAGGGAAAGGCCAGAGACCCAGTACTTC.

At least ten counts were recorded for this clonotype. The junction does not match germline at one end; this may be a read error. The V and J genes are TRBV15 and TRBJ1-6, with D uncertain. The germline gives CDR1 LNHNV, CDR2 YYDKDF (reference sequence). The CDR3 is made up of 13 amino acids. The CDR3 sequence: CATSRGTNSPLHF. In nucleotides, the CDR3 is TGTGCCACCAGCAGAGGCACTAATTCGCCCCTCCACTTT.